Below are 19 T cell receptor beta chains sequenced from a single sample in a study of naive and memory T cell subsets. The beta constant-region primer was an equimolar mix of two oligonucleotides covering TRBC1 and TRBC2. Nested alpha and beta constant-region primers with the SP2 primer drove four PCR rounds on ligated cDNA. TCRdb recomputed calls from the UMI-ligation and nested PCR reads with MiXCR, one row per CDR3 protein. The sample holds tens of thousands of distinct CDR3 sequences, roughly 9.3% seen once. Sequenced material: naive CD8+ T cells from blood. The receptors derive from a human donor in good health.

Many counts were recorded for this clonotype. This rearrangement joins TRBV5-6 to TRBJ2-7; possible D gene TRBD2, 5 bases. V lost 1 base, J lost 6 bases, and 8 bases lay in between. The CDR3 contains 12 residues. The germline V gene encodes CDR1 SGHDT and CDR2 YYEEEE. CDR3 nucleotide sequence: TGTGCCAGCAGCTTGACTAGTGCCGAGCAGTACTTC. Translation gives CASSLTSAEQYF. The variable domain in full, with the rest retrieved from reference TRBV5-6 and TRBJ2-7, is DAGVTQSPTHLIKTRGQQVTLRCSPKSGHDTVSWYQQALGQGPQFIFQYYEEEERQRGNFPDRFSGHQFPNYSSELNVNALLLGDSALYLCASSLTSAEQYFGPGTRLTVT.

This clonotype was seen many times. The CDR3 is CATSTGTEENGNTIYF. CDR3 nucleotides: TGTGCCACCAGCACCGGGACGGAGGAGAATGGAAACACCATATATTTT. The chain uses TRBV15 and TRBJ1-3, with D tentatively TRBD1 (5 bases). CDR1 is LNHNV and CDR2 is YYDKDF in the germline V gene (reference sequence). The CDR3 consists of 16 residues. Trimming took off 4 bases at V and 3 bases at J, with 16 bases between the two ends.

This clonotype has a count of ten or more. V usage is TRBV6-2 or TRBV6-3 and J usage is TRBJ2-1; TRBD2 agrees at 12 bases. The CDR3 totals 16 residues. Germline trimming cut 7 bases from V and 5 bases from J; bases unmatched to any gene: 9. From germline, CDR1 is MNHEY and CDR2 SVGEGT. CDR3 DNA sequence: TGTGCCAGCACCTCGCATGGACTAGCGGGAAACAATGAGCAGTTCTTC. Residues: CASTSHGLAGNNEQFF.

In its sample, this clonotype was seen many times. The chain is built from TRBV5-1 and TRBJ2-5; 9 bases are shared with TRBD1. V lost 0 bases to trimming and J lost 1 base; unmatched junction nucleotides: 7. Germline V gene sequence: CDR1 SGHRS, CDR2 YFSETQ. The CDR3 is 17 residues long. The CDR3 bases are TGCGCCAGCAGCTTGGCGGTGGGACAGGGATCCCAAGAGACCCAGTACTTC. It is translated as CASSLAVGQGSQETQYF.

V is TRBV28 and J is TRBJ2-1, with 9 bases lining up with TRBD1. In germline, CDR1 is MDHEN, CDR2 SYDVKM. This CDR3 spans 15 amino acids. Germline trimming cut 5 bases from V and 7 bases from J; bases unmatched to any gene: 9. The CDR3 DNA is TGTGCCAGCAGTCCTCCCGGACAGGGGTCAAATGAGCAGTTCTTC. Its translation is CASSPPGQGSNEQFF.

This clonotype turned up a few times. The gene calls are TRBV9 and TRBJ2-1, with D possibly matching TRBD2 (6 bases). The germline gives CDR1 SGDLS, CDR2 YYNGEE. Trimming left V 3 bases short and J 15 bases short, with 22 bases between. This CDR3 comprises 14 residues. CDR3 coding DNA: TGTGCCAGCAGCGCGCCAAGTCGGGACTCCCCACTGTTCTTC. It encodes CASSAPSRDSPLFF.

This clonotype was found a few times. The chain links TRBV27 to TRBJ1-2; the D is unclear. CDR3 size: 15 residues. V lost 0 bases and J lost 7, with 15 bases in between. The germline V gene has CDR1 MNHEY and CDR2 SMNVEV (reference sequence). CDR3 residues: CASSLSIGPARGYTF. Written as DNA, the CDR3 is TGTGCCAGCAGTTTATCGATAGGGCCTGCACGTGGCTACACCTTC.

The chain is built from TRBV14 and TRBJ2-7; D unclear. CDR3 length equals 13 residues. V was shortened by 4 bases and J by 6 bases, with 13 bases between the two germline ends. CDR1 and CDR2 from the germline V gene are SGHDN and FVKESK. The CDR3 spells CASSLSFSAEQYF. In nucleotides, the CDR3 is TGTGCCAGCAGCCTTTCTTTTAGTGCCGAGCAGTACTTC. Variable domain in full (rest from reference TRBV14 and TRBJ2-7): EAGVTQFPSHSVIEKGQTVTLRCDPISGHDNLYWYRRVMGKEIKFLLHFVKESKQDESGMPNNRFLAERTGGTYSTLKVQPAELEDSGVYFCASSLSFSAEQYFGPGTRLTVT.

This rearrangement joins TRBV5-5 to TRBJ2-7; 7 bases match TRBD2. This CDR3 spans 14 amino acids. V gave up 5 bases and J gave up 0 bases; unmatched junction bases: 5. CDR1 and CDR2 (germline): SGHKS, YYEKEE (reference sequence). CDR3 bases: TGTGCCAGCAGTTCAGCGGGGAGCTCCTACGAGCAGTACTTC. It encodes CASSSAGSSYEQYF.

The J gene is TRBJ2-4, the V gene TRBV11-2; D is unresolved. V was cut by 5 bases and J by 2 bases, with 10 bases left in between. This CDR3 is built from 14 residues. Germline-derived CDR1 and CDR2 are SGHAT and FQNNGV. CDR3 nucleotide sequence: TGTGCCAGCAGCCCTCCGGACCCCAAAAACATTCAGTACTTC. Translating it yields CASSPPDPKNIQYF.

This clonotype was seen ten or more times. The gene calls are TRBV4-3 and TRBJ2-7; 9 nucleotides match TRBD1. V shed 0 bases and J 2 bases; nucleotides not matched to a gene: 8. This CDR3 spans 17 amino acids. Germline V gene sequence: CDR1 LGHNA, CDR2 YSLEER. The CDR3 region has the DNA TGCGCCAGCAGCCAAGATGTCTTGGACAGGGGCCCCTACGAGCAGTACTTC. Encoded protein: CASSQDVLDRGPYEQYF.

This clonotype was picked up many times. The chain links TRBV29-1 to TRBJ2-1; 9 bases fit TRBD2. This CDR3 region has 16 residues. Germline loops: CDR1 SQVTM, CDR2 ANQGSEA. With V trimmed by 1 base and J by 4 bases, 8 bases remained unmatched. The DNA for the CDR3 is TGCAGCGTTGAAGGACTAGCGGAGGGGATTTACAATGAGCAGTTCTTC. Protein: CSVEGLAEGIYNEQFF.

There are a few counts of this clonotype. The genes are TRBV2 and TRBJ2-5; TRBD2 is a possible D gene (6 bases). Trimming cost V 6 bases and J 4 bases, with 15 bases left between them. CDR1 SNHLY and CDR2 FYNNEI come from the germline V gene. CDR3 size: 14 residues. CDR3 bases: TGTGCCAGCAGCCCATCTTTCGGGAGAGAGACCCAGTACTTC. It codes for CASSPSFGRETQYF.

This chain joins TRBV7-6 and TRBJ2-2; D unresolved. CDR3 size: 14 residues. Germline V gene sequence: CDR1 SGHVS, CDR2 FNYEAQ. Deletions cut 4 bases from V and 7 bases from J, with 13 bases between. CDR3 in amino acids: CASSSFVADGELFF. In DNA, the CDR3 is TGTGCCAGCAGCTCATTTGTAGCTGACGGGGAGCTGTTTTTT.

This clonotype was picked up a small number of times. The chain carries TRBV11-2 and TRBJ2-2; D gene unclear. The ends were cut back, 3 bases at V and 2 bases at J, with 1 base in the middle. Germline V CDR1 and CDR2: SGHAT, FQNNGV. The CDR3 is 12 residues long. CDR3 region: CASSFNTGELFF. In DNA, the CDR3 is TGTGCCAGCAGCTTTAACACCGGGGAGCTGTTTTTT.

The sample holds many counts of this clonotype. The chain employs TRBV6-6 and TRBJ2-1; D possibly corresponds to TRBD2 (6 bases). Germline V gives CDR1 MNHNY, CDR2 SVGAGI (reference sequence). The CDR3 spans 14 residues. Trimming stripped 4 bases from V and 4 bases from J, with 11 bases between. The CDR3 protein is CASSLTRVYNEQFF. In DNA, the CDR3 is TGTGCCAGCAGTTTGACTAGAGTTTACAATGAGCAGTTCTTC.

This clonotype turned up a few times. The V and J genes are TRBV4-3 and TRBJ2-1; 9 bases are shared with TRBD2. CDR3 size: 16 residues. Trimming cost V 2 bases and J 8 bases; bases outside gene matches: 10. CDR1 is LGHNA, CDR2 YSLEER, per germline. CDR3 sequence reads: CASSQLWREGLDEQFF. The CDR3 DNA reads as TGCGCCAGCAGCCAACTCTGGCGGGAGGGCCTTGATGAGCAGTTCTTC.

This clonotype has a handful of counts. J is TRBJ2-7 and V is TRBV27; possible D gene TRBD2, 5 bases. Germline CDR1 MNHEY, CDR2 SMNVEV (reference sequence). This CDR3 spans 14 amino acids. V dropped 3 bases and J dropped 4 bases, with 13 bases sitting between them. CDR3: CASSLYGELYEQYF. The DNA for the CDR3 is TGTGCCAGCAGTTTGTACGGGGAATTATACGAGCAGTACTTC.

This clonotype was seen ten or more times. This chain uses TRBV28 with TRBJ2-3, with 10 bases fitting TRBD2. The germline CDR1 and CDR2 sequences are MDHEN and SYDVKM. The V segment lost 6 bases and the J segment 0 bases; nucleotides outside the gene matches: 3. The CDR3 is 15 amino acids. CDR3 protein: CASSLLAGSTDTQYF. The CDR3, as DNA: TGTGCCAGCAGCTTACTAGCGGGGAGCACAGATACGCAGTATTTT.